Below are 24 T cell receptor beta chains sequenced from a single sample in a study of a mutant IDH1 vaccine in newly diagnosed glioma. Time point reported: week 35, safety follow-up. The study gave 300 ug of mutant IDH1 20-mer peptide per vaccine dose, with topical imiquimod. What these receptors recognize is not known. Clones were read by immunoSEQ multiplex PCR, and TCRdb kept only the in-frame ones, dropping some. This table holds tens of thousands of clones, 80% to 90% found once. The sequencing used PBMCs, collected from a glioma patient whose treatment included an IDH1 peptide vaccine. These receptors were collected from a man aged 35-49 years with glioma.

The genes are TRBV7-9 and TRBJ2-7; 11 bases are a match to TRBD1. The V segment lost 5 bases and the J segment 5 bases; nucleotides outside the gene matches: 11. CDR1 and CDR2 from the germline V gene are SEHNR and FQNEAQ (reference sequence). The CDR3 extends over 16 amino acids. DNA for the CDR3: TGTGCCAGCAGCCTCAGTGGGGACAGGGGGATCCACGAGCAGTACGTC. Protein sequence: CASSLSGDRGIHEQYV.

This CDR3 is CASSLLGLLQETQYF. The CDR3, as DNA: TGTGCCAGCAGTCTTCTCGGACTGCTACAAGAGACCCAGTACTTC. The rearrangement links TRBV2 to TRBJ2-5; a weak D match, TRBD2 (5 bases). Between the trimmed V and J ends, which lost 5 bases and 2 bases, there was a span of 15 bases. The CDR3 has 15 residues. Per the germline V gene, CDR1 is SNHLY and CDR2 is FYNNEI.

V and J are TRBV28 and TRBJ2-1; a weak D match, TRBD2 (6 bases). The V end lost 6 bases, the J end lost 2 bases, and 20 bases lay between the germline ends. Per germline, CDR1 MDHEN and CDR2 SYDVKM. The CDR3 sequence is 17 residues long. The CDR3 reads CASRGTWRDVPYNEQFF. In DNA form, the CDR3 reads TGTGCCAGCAGGGGGACCTGGCGGGATGTCCCCTACAATGAGCAGTTCTTC.

This chain connects TRBV11-2 to TRBJ1-5; TRBD1 matches 8 bases. The CDR3 has 13 amino acids. The V gene end was trimmed by 5 bases and the J gene end by 4 bases; junction bases not matched to a gene: 1. Germline CDR1 is SGHAT and CDR2 is FQNNGV. CDR3 sequence reads: CASSRDRNQPQHF. The DNA of the CDR3 is TGTGCCAGCAGCCGGGACAGGAATCAGCCCCAGCATTTT.

CDR3 sequence (DNA): TGTGCCAGCAGCGATCGACTAGCGGGAGGGCCCACAGATACGCAGTATTTT. Encoded protein: CASSDRLAGGPTDTQYF. The chain links TRBV9 to TRBJ2-3; 14 bases map to TRBD2. The germline V gene encodes CDR1 SGDLS and CDR2 YYNGEE. V shed 3 bases, J shed 2 bases, and the junction held 5 bases outside the gene matches. The CDR3 length is 17 residues.

The rearrangement uses TRBV11-2 and TRBJ1-1; D perhaps matches TRBD1 (5 bases). The ends were cut back, 8 bases at V and 4 bases at J, with 20 bases in the middle. CDR1 SGHAT and CDR2 FQNNGV come from the germline V gene. CDR3 length: 15 amino acids. The CDR3 DNA sequence: TGTGCCAGCTGGCAATTGGGGCCTCGACCCACTGAAGCTTTCTTT. It yields the protein CASWQLGPRPTEAFF.

The genes are TRBV10-3 and TRBJ2-4; D unresolved. Germline V gene sequence: CDR1 ENHRY, CDR2 SYGVKD. V was cut by 3 bases and J by 6 bases, with 12 bases left in between. This CDR3 comprises 14 residues. The CDR3, as DNA: TGTGCCATCAGTGAAAGGAATCTTCCAAACATTCAGTACTTC. Amino acids: CAISERNLPNIQYF.

The V gene is TRBV6-5, the J gene TRBJ1-1; D uncertain. Germline CDR1 and CDR2: MNHEY and SVGAGI. Trimming removed 7 bases from V and 5 bases from J, with 17 bases in between. The CDR3 loop spans 14 amino acids. CDR3 amino acids: CASNSRTGLTEAFF. CDR3 nucleotides: TGTGCCAGCAATTCTCGGACGGGCCTGACTGAAGCTTTCTTT.

This chain uses TRBV28 with TRBJ2-2; 8 bases line up with TRBD1. CDR3 length: 16 residues. Germline assignment: CDR1 MDHEN and CDR2 SYDVKM. Trimming at V came to 6 bases and at J to 3 bases, leaving 9 bases not matched to a gene. The CDR3 region is CASSPNDRGYTGELFF. The CDR3 nucleotides read TGTGCCAGCAGCCCCAATGACAGGGGATACACCGGGGAGCTGTTTTTT. Full variable domain (missing parts from reference TRBV28 and TRBJ2-2): DVKVTQSSRYLVKRTGEKVFLECVQDMDHENMFWYRQDPGLGLRLIYFSYDVKMKEKGDIPEGYSVSREKKERFSLILESASTNQTSMYLCASSPNDRGYTGELFFGEGSRLTVL.

This chain uses TRBV28 with TRBJ1-2, with D possibly TRBD1 on 6 matching bases. V lost 3 bases to trimming and J lost 4 bases, with 9 bases between them. This CDR3 has 13 residues. The germline V gene encodes CDR1 MDHEN and CDR2 SYDVKM. The CDR3 sequence: CASSLGHFYGYTF. Written as DNA, the CDR3 is TGTGCCAGCAGTTTGGGACACTTCTATGGCTACACCTTC.

V usage is TRBV11-2 and J usage is TRBJ1-1; D may be TRBD1 (5 bases). Germline-derived CDR1 and CDR2 are SGHAT and FQNNGV. V was pared by 0 bases and J by 7 bases, with 12 bases between. There are 14 residues in the CDR3. The CDR3 is CASSLERGRYEAFF. The CDR3 nucleotides read TGTGCCAGCAGCTTAGAAAGGGGTCGGTATGAAGCTTTCTTT.

This sequence joins TRBV19 and TRBJ1-6; D not resolved. The CDR3 spans 14 residues. V shed 3 bases and J shed 7 bases, with 10 bases lying between them. Germline V lookup: CDR1 LNHDA, CDR2 SQIVND (reference sequence). CDR3 amino acids: CASSIDRFNSPLHF. The CDR3, as DNA: TGTGCCAGTAGTATTGATCGGTTCAATTCACCCCTCCACTTT.

The V and J genes are TRBV10-1 and TRBJ2-5; D possibly uses TRBD1 or TRBD2 (5 bases each). Germline-derived CDR1 and CDR2 are WNHNN and SYGVQD (reference sequence). The CDR3 is made up of 15 amino acids. Trimming removed 0 bases from V and 0 bases from J, with 8 bases in between. CDR3 coding DNA: TGCGCCAGCAGTGAGTCTATGGGGGACCAAGAGACCCAGTACTTC. Encoded protein: CASSESMGDQETQYF.

This rearrangement joins TRBV7-9 to TRBJ2-5; 7 positions match TRBD2. The CDR3 length is 15 residues. Germline loops: CDR1 SEHNR, CDR2 FQNEAQ (reference sequence). J was trimmed by 2 bases and V by 8 bases; bases with no gene match: 11. The CDR3 nucleotides are TGTGCCAGCCGGGAGGACGGAACGCTGCAAGAGACCCAGTACTTC. Its translation: CASREDGTLQETQYF. Full variable domain (remainder filled in from reference TRBV7-9 and TRBJ2-5): DTGVSQNPRHKITKRGQNVTFRCDPISEHNRLYWYRQTLGQGPEFLTYFQNEAQLEKSRLLSDRFSAERPKGSFSTLEIQRTEQGDSAMYLCASREDGTLQETQYFGPGTRLLVL.

The chain is built from TRBV11-3 and TRBJ2-3; 9 nucleotides line up with TRBD1. With V trimmed by 1 base and J by 6 bases, 2 bases remained unmatched. Germline values: CDR1 SGHNT, CDR2 YENEEA. The CDR3 extends over 14 amino acids. CDR3 nucleotides: TGTGCCAGCAGCTTAGGACAGGGGGGTGATACGCAGTATTTT. The encoded protein is CASSLGQGGDTQYF.

CDR3 nucleotides: TGTGCCATCCCAAGCGGGAGGGCCGTCAATGAGCAGTTCTTC. It is translated as CAIPSGRAVNEQFF. The rearrangement links TRBV13 to TRBJ2-1, with TRBD2 identical over 10 bases. CDR1 and CDR2 (germline): PRHDT, FYEKMQ (reference sequence). The CDR3 length is 14 residues. V shed 10 bases, J shed 6 bases, and the junction held 9 bases outside the gene matches.

The rearrangement uses TRBV28 and TRBJ2-3; no firm D call. This CDR3 has 17 amino acids. V gave up 7 bases and J gave up 0 bases, with 20 bases separating them. Germline V CDR1 and CDR2: MDHEN, SYDVKM. The CDR3 DNA follows: TGTGCCAGCATCCCAGATTCGATTGCCCATAGCACAGATACGCAGTATTTT. It encodes CASIPDSIAHSTDTQYF.

J is TRBJ2-1 and V is TRBV27, with D possibly being TRBD2 (5 bases). In germline, CDR1 is MNHEY, CDR2 SMNVEV (reference sequence). The CDR3 loop spans 17 amino acids. Trimming left V 5 bases short and J 0 bases short, with 17 bases between. The CDR3 sequence is CASSLRGNRDSYNEQFF. As DNA, the CDR3 is TGTGCCAGCAGTCTCCGGGGTAATAGGGACTCCTACAATGAGCAGTTCTTC.

The V call is TRBV7-2, the J call TRBJ2-7, with 9 positions matching TRBD2. The CDR3 runs to 15 residues. Germline CDR1 reads SGHTA; CDR2 reads FQGNSA. Trimming cost V 5 bases and J 0 bases; bases outside gene matches: 5. The CDR3 loop is CASSPREGLSYEQYF. CDR3 DNA: TGTGCCAGCAGCCCGCGGGAGGGGCTCTCCTACGAGCAGTACTTC.

V gene TRBV6-4 combines with J gene TRBJ1-6; D ambiguous. The CDR3 is 13 amino acids. V lost 0 bases and J lost 7, with 4 bases in between. Germline lookup yields CDR1 MRHNA and CDR2 SNTAGT. CDR3 protein: CASSDSTNSPLHF. The CDR3 bases are TGTGCCAGCAGTGACTCGACAAATTCACCCCTCCACTTT.

This sequence joins TRBV28 and TRBJ1-1, with TRBD1 as a possible D gene (6 bases). This CDR3 contains 15 residues. The germline V gene encodes CDR1 MDHEN and CDR2 SYDVKM. V was trimmed by 6 bases and J by 3 bases, leaving 17 bases between them. CDR3 DNA: TGTGCCAGCAGCTCTACCAGGGGTCTGGACACTGAAGCTTTCTTT. Its translation: CASSSTRGLDTEAFF.

The chain uses TRBV10-3 and TRBJ1-3; 7 bases are shared with TRBD1. This CDR3 region has 14 residues. The V and J ends lost 10 bases and 2 bases, in that order; junction bases with no gene match: 8. Germline assignment: CDR1 ENHRY and CDR2 SYGVKD. Here the CDR3 reads CATTATGTGNTIYF. The CDR3 DNA reads TGTGCCACCACGGCGACAGGGACTGGAAACACCATATATTTT.

The chain combines TRBV15 with TRBJ1-4, with 7 positions matching TRBD1. The CDR3 consists of 14 residues. CDR1 and CDR2 (germline): LNHNV, YYDKDF (reference sequence). Trimming at V came to 1 base and at J to 5 bases, leaving 1 base not matched to a gene. This CDR3 is CATSRGQGNEKLFF. CDR3 sequence (DNA): TGTGCCACCAGCAGAGGACAGGGCAATGAAAAACTGTTTTTT.

The chain couples TRBV19 to TRBJ2-2; D is unclear. The germline V gene encodes CDR1 LNHDA and CDR2 SQIVND (reference sequence). This CDR3 contains 14 residues. Between the trimmed V and J ends, which lost 4 bases and 5 bases, there was a span of 11 bases. CDR3 residues: CASSTDVGTGELFF. The CDR3 DNA reads as TGTGCCAGTAGTACCGACGTGGGAACCGGGGAGCTGTTTTTT.